The 32 T cell receptor beta chains below come from one sample, sequenced in a study of T-cell memory formation after mild COVID-19 (dated by TCRdb to about 2021). The method was 5' RACE. Sequencing instrument: Illumina NovaSeq 6000. TCRdb redid the processing of the public reads, applying fastp at Q25 and MiXCR, and retained in-frame beta chains. All rows with the same CDR3 protein become a single entry with the most common DNA and genes. The sample table shows roughly 300,000 distinct CDR3 sequences, and roughly an eighth are seen once. The ten largest account for roughly 20% of the sample. The sequenced material came from PBMCs or a T cell subset sorted from them (not recorded which). Source of these receptors: a man between 18 and 35 years old who had mild COVID-19 (a few samples of this study predate the infection). The sample titles of this study are shuffled in the database, so cell type and time point are left out; the donor was told from shared clones.

This clonotype was seen only a few times. This chain connects TRBV20-1 to TRBJ2-7; TRBD1 matches 11 bases. J lost 4 bases, V lost 3 bases, and 2 bases had no gene match. Germline V CDR1 and CDR2: DFQATT, SNEGSKA (reference sequence). This CDR3 has 13 amino acids. CDR3 nucleotide sequence: TGCAGTGCTAGCGGACAGGGGGCTTACGAGCAGTACTTC. This encodes CSASGQGAYEQYF.

This clonotype has a count of ten or more. The gene calls are TRBV6-2 or TRBV6-3 and TRBJ1-1; 8 bases agree with TRBD1. CDR1 and CDR2 (germline): MNHEY, SVGEGT. The CDR3 length is 14 residues. V lost 8 bases to trimming and J lost 1 base; unmatched junction nucleotides: 6. CDR3 sequence (DNA): TGTGCCAGCCGATTACAGGGGGAGAACACTGAAGCTTTCTTT. Protein product: CASRLQGENTEAFF.

This sequence joins TRBV10-2 and TRBJ1-5, with no clear D. Trimming left V 0 bases short and J 7 bases short, with 7 bases between. Germline lookup yields CDR1 WSHSY and CDR2 SAAADI. The CDR3 is 13 amino acids. The CDR3 DNA follows: TGCGCCAGCAGTGAGTCTTGGGAGCAGCCCCAGCATTTT. Amino acids: CASSESWEQPQHF.

This chain links TRBV29-1 with TRBJ2-3; D is uncertain. Germline V gives CDR1 SQVTM, CDR2 ANQGSEA. Trimming pared 7 bases from V and 3 bases from J, leaving 11 bases between. The CDR3 runs to 12 residues. CDR3 in amino acids: CSAGLRTDTQYF. In DNA, the CDR3 is TGCAGCGCGGGCCTTAGGACAGATACGCAGTATTTT.

The V call is TRBV5-1, the J call TRBJ2-1; weak D call: TRBD1 (6 bases). Looked up from germline, CDR1 is SGHRS and CDR2 is YFSETQ. Trimming shortened V by 7 bases and J by 2 bases, and 7 bases separated the two germline ends. The CDR3 extends over 12 amino acids. CDR3 sequence reads: CASGDTYNEQFF. The CDR3 region has the DNA TGCGCCAGCGGGGACACCTACAATGAGCAGTTCTTC.

In its sample, this clonotype was seen a few times. V is TRBV27 and J is TRBJ2-7; either TRBD1 or TRBD2 may fit D (5 bases each). V lost 8 bases to trimming and J lost 4 bases, with 15 bases between them. Germline V gene data show CDR1 as MNHEY and CDR2 as SMNVEV (reference sequence). The length of the CDR3 is 13 residues. For the CDR3, the DNA is TGTGCCAGCGGTCCCCGGGGCGGGTACGAGCAGTACGTC. The encoded protein is CASGPRGGYEQYV.

This clonotype was observed a few times. V usage is TRBV19 and J usage is TRBJ2-5, with D uncertain. CDR1 is LNHDA and CDR2 is SQIVND in the germline V gene (reference sequence). V was clipped by 3 bases and J by 4 bases, with 15 bases between them. The CDR3 is 15 residues long. For the CDR3, the DNA is TGTGCCAGTAGTATCTCCTCGCCGGGTCCAGAGACCCAGTACTTC. This gives the protein CASSISSPGPETQYF.

This clonotype was seen more than once but under ten times. This chain joins TRBV3-1 and TRBJ2-5, with TRBD2 identical over 7 bases. Germline V lookup: CDR1 LGHDT, CDR2 YNNKEL (reference sequence). The CDR3 runs 16 residues. The junction had 7 bases not matched to a gene; V was cut back by 1 base and J by 2 bases. The CDR3 nucleotides read TGTGCCAGCAGCCAAGGCTCTGGCGGGGGACAAGAGACCCAGTACTTC. It translates to CASSQGSGGGQETQYF.

In this sample, this clonotype turned up many times. Germline and junction disagree at one end, which may indicate a read error. The chain uses TRBV5-1 and TRBJ1-2; D is possibly TRBD1 (5 bases). The CDR3 extends over 14 amino acids. CDR1 and CDR2 (germline): SGHRS, YFSETQ. The CDR3 nucleotides read TGCGCCAGCAGGTTGGCCTATCGGGGCGAAGGCTACACCTTC. Residues: CASRLAYRGEGYTF.

V is TRBV28 and J is TRBJ2-1; D not resolved. CDR3 length: 16 residues. Germline values: CDR1 MDHEN, CDR2 SYDVKM. Between the trimmed V and J ends, which lost 6 bases and 3 bases, there was a span of 18 bases. The CDR3, as DNA: TGTGCCAGCAGCTTAGCCGCGGCCATGCACTACAATGAGCAGTTCTTC. It codes for CASSLAAAMHYNEQFF.

The chain combines TRBV7-6 with TRBJ2-3, with D tentatively TRBD2 (5 bases). CDR3 length equals 14 residues. Trimming took 5 bases from V and 7 from J, leaving 16 bases between them. CDR1 and CDR2 (germline): SGHVS, FNYEAQ. The chain's CDR3 is CASSRGLPPNTQYF. The CDR3 nucleotides are TGTGCCAGCAGCCGAGGACTTCCCCCAAATACGCAGTATTTT.

The genes are TRBV4-3 and TRBJ1-6; TRBD1 is a possible D gene (5 bases). This CDR3 has 17 amino acids. The V gene's germline CDR1 is LGHNA and CDR2 YSLEER. The V end lost 4 bases, the J end lost 7 bases, and 20 bases lay between the germline ends. CDR3 sequence (DNA): TGCGCCAGCAGCCCTTCCCCCGGCGGGGGTGGAAATTCACCCCTCCACTTT. It is translated as CASSPSPGGGGNSPLHF.

This clonotype was detected ten times or more. The rearrangement links TRBV5-6 to TRBJ1-2, with D tentatively TRBD1 (6 bases). V lost 3 bases to trimming and J lost 3 bases, with 9 bases between them. Germline CDR1 and CDR2: SGHDT and YYEEEE. The CDR3 has 13 amino acids. CDR3 residues: CASSSGQYYGYTF. CDR3 coding DNA: TGTGCCAGCAGCTCAGGACAGTACTATGGCTACACCTTC.

The V and J genes are TRBV5-1 and TRBJ2-3, with TRBD1 as a possible D gene (5 bases). CDR1 is SGHRS and CDR2 is YFSETQ in the germline V gene. V gave up 1 base and J gave up 5 bases, with 8 bases separating them. The CDR3 spans 13 residues. Here the CDR3 reads CASSLWGRDTQYF. CDR3 coding DNA: TGCGCCAGCAGCTTGTGGGGCAGAGATACGCAGTATTTT.

This clonotype occurred a few times. In DNA form, the CDR3 reads TGTGCCAGCAGCCAAGAGGATACCGGGGGGAGCTCCTACAATGAGCAGTTCTTC. It encodes CASSQEDTGGSSYNEQFF. The rearrangement joins TRBV4-2 to TRBJ2-1, with 7 positions matching TRBD2. Trimming removed 0 bases from V and 0 bases from J; junction bases left unmatched: 8. Germline CDR1 and CDR2: LGHNA and YNFKEQ. This CDR3 comprises 18 residues.

In its sample, this clonotype was seen many times. This chain connects TRBV30 to TRBJ2-1, with D perhaps TRBD1 (6 bases). Trimming removed 2 bases from V and 8 bases from J, with 13 bases in between. Per germline, CDR1 GTSNPN and CDR2 SVGIG (reference sequence). CDR3 size: 13 residues. CDR3 coding DNA: TGTGCCTGGAGTACCACAGGGATCTATGAGCAGTTCTTC. Translating it yields CAWSTTGIYEQFF.

The J gene is TRBJ2-3, the V gene TRBV3-1; D is unclear. The length of the CDR3 is 12 residues. Germline V gene sequence: CDR1 LGHDT, CDR2 YNNKEL (reference sequence). V was shortened by 5 bases and J by 2 bases, with 5 bases between the two germline ends. In DNA, the CDR3 is TGTGCCAGCAGCTATAACACAGATACGCAGTATTTT. Amino acid sequence: CASSYNTDTQYF.

This clonotype was picked up a small number of times. This chain links TRBV3-1 with TRBJ2-1; 8 nucleotides match TRBD1. The CDR3 covers 15 residues. V lost 4 bases and J lost 5; bases outside the gene matches: 7. Germline lookup yields CDR1 LGHDT and CDR2 YNNKEL (reference sequence). CDR3 sequence: CASSLSPGQDNEQFF. The DNA of the CDR3 is TGTGCCAGCAGCCTTTCCCCGGGACAGGACAATGAGCAGTTCTTC.

This clonotype showed up just a few times. The chain employs TRBV20-1 and TRBJ1-4; D is unclear. Deletions cut 1 base from V and 8 bases from J, with 8 bases between. Per the germline V gene, CDR1 is DFQATT and CDR2 is SNEGSKA (reference sequence). The CDR3 runs 12 residues. The CDR3 bases are TGCAGTGCTAGAGGGATGGGGGAAAAACTGTTTTTT. Its protein product is CSARGMGEKLFF.

The chain links TRBV24-1 to TRBJ2-5, with D unclear. The CDR3 sequence is 13 residues long. CDR1 KGHDR and CDR2 SFDVKD come from the germline V gene. Trimming shortened V by 5 bases and J by 5 bases, and 11 bases separated the two germline ends. The CDR3 nucleotides are TGTGCCACCAGTGCAGGAGCCCGGGAGACCCAGTACTTC. Its protein product is CATSAGARETQYF.

V is TRBV7-2 and J is TRBJ1-5; 7 bases align to TRBD1. The CDR3 runs 15 residues. The V segment lost 3 bases and the J segment 8 bases; nucleotides outside the gene matches: 10. Germline V gene sequence: CDR1 SGHTA, CDR2 FQGNSA. The CDR3 sequence is CASSFSRTGQKPQHF. The CDR3 nucleotides read TGTGCCAGCAGCTTTTCGAGGACAGGCCAGAAGCCCCAGCATTTT.

This clonotype was seen only a few times. This chain connects TRBV20-1 to TRBJ1-1; no firm D call. The CDR3 extends over 16 amino acids. The V gene lost 3 bases and the J gene lost 3 bases, with 20 bases spanning the gap. Germline CDR1 DFQATT, CDR2 SNEGSKA (reference sequence). CDR3 amino acids: CSASQAPGKGHTEAFF. The DNA for the CDR3 is TGCAGTGCTAGCCAGGCCCCGGGAAAGGGTCACACTGAAGCTTTCTTT.

This clonotype was found a few times. The V call is TRBV6-2 or TRBV6-3, the J call TRBJ1-5, with 7 nucleotides matching TRBD1. The ends lost 3 bases at V and 4 bases at J; junction bases unmatched: 3. Germline V gene sequence: CDR1 MNHEY, CDR2 SVGEGT. This CDR3 is 14 amino acids long. The CDR3 is CASSYRGPNQPQHF. The CDR3 DNA reads TGTGCCAGCAGTTATAGGGGGCCAAATCAGCCCCAGCATTTT.

This clonotype was counted between two and nine times. This chain joins TRBV7-2 and TRBJ2-3, with a weak D call TRBD2 (6 bases). Trimming pared 5 bases from V and 6 bases from J, leaving 15 bases between. The germline CDR1 and CDR2 sequences are SGHTA and FQGNSA. The CDR3 covers 14 residues. The CDR3 loop is CASSPTGGVDTQYF. The CDR3 coding sequence is TGTGCCAGCAGCCCTACAGGCGGGGTCGATACGCAGTATTTT.

The rearrangement uses TRBV7-9 and TRBJ1-1; tentative D call: TRBD1 (5 bases). The V and J ends lost 4 bases and 3 bases respectively, with 12 bases between them. This CDR3 has 14 amino acids. Germline V lookup: CDR1 SEHNR, CDR2 FQNEAQ (reference sequence). CDR3: CASSSQGGHTEAFF. In nucleotides, the CDR3 is TGTGCCAGCAGCTCTCAGGGAGGTCACACTGAAGCTTTCTTT.

This clonotype turned up a few times. The rearrangement uses TRBV7-8 and TRBJ2-5; 7 positions match TRBD1. This CDR3 has 15 residues. Germline CDR1 is SGHVS and CDR2 is FQNEAQ. Trimming took 4 bases from V and 3 from J; bases not matched to a gene: 8. The CDR3 protein is CASSSSRGYEETQYF. The CDR3 bases are TGTGCCAGCAGCTCCAGCAGGGGGTATGAAGAGACCCAGTACTTC.

The chain combines TRBV4-2 with TRBJ2-7; D gene unclear. Germline CDR1 LGHNA, CDR2 YNFKEQ. The CDR3 length is 15 residues. V lost 1 base to trimming and J lost 4 bases, with 14 bases between them. As DNA, the CDR3 is TGTGCCAGCAGCCAAGCTGGGATCACGGATTACGAGCAGTACTTC. This encodes CASSQAGITDYEQYF.

V usage is TRBV27 and J usage is TRBJ2-4, with 8 positions matching TRBD1. CDR1 and CDR2 from the germline V gene are MNHEY and SMNVEV (reference sequence). V was pared by 6 bases and J by 8 bases, with 9 bases of the junction left unmatched. The CDR3 loop spans 14 amino acids. CDR3 bases: TGTGCCAGCAGATCTCCGGACAGGGTGGACATTCAGTACTTC. Translation gives CASRSPDRVDIQYF.

The chain combines TRBV4-3 with TRBJ1-6; possible D gene TRBD1, 6 bases. The CDR3 covers 14 residues. V dropped 4 bases and J dropped 7 bases, with 11 bases sitting between them. CDR1 and CDR2 (germline): LGHNA, YSLEER. CDR3 sequence: CASSLRTANSPLHF. CDR3 nucleotides: TGCGCCAGCAGCCTTAGGACAGCAAATTCACCCCTCCACTTT.

The chain combines TRBV6-6 with TRBJ2-3; 9 positions match TRBD1. Trimming at V came to 3 bases and at J to 5 bases, leaving 9 bases not matched to a gene. CDR3 length: 16 amino acids. Per germline, CDR1 MNHNY and CDR2 SVGAGI (reference sequence). The CDR3 bases are TGTGCCAGCAGTTATACTGACAGGGGGGTCGGAGATACGCAGTATTTT. Translating gives CASSYTDRGVGDTQYF.

The V gene is TRBV5-1, the J gene TRBJ2-5; D might be TRBD1 (6 bases). Germline V gives CDR1 SGHRS, CDR2 YFSETQ. Trimming took 4 bases from V and 0 from J, leaving 13 bases between them. This CDR3 spans 15 amino acids. In DNA form, the CDR3 reads TGCGCCAGCAGCGGAACCGGGACATACCAAGAGACCCAGTACTTC. Amino acids: CASSGTGTYQETQYF.

The chain employs TRBV12-3 or TRBV12-4 and TRBJ2-1; 7 nucleotides line up with TRBD1. CDR3 length: 17 residues. The V segment lost 6 bases and the J segment 6 bases; nucleotides outside the gene matches: 17. Here the CDR3 DNA reads TGTGCCAGCAGCCTATCCTCGACAGGGATTATGGGCAATGAGCAGTTCTTC. This gives the protein CASSLSSTGIMGNEQFF.